This T cell receptor (beta chain) originates from a study of cytomegalovirus exposure and HLA in healthy donors. The PCR employed 60 Vbeta primers together with 13 Jbeta primers. The method was immunoSEQ multiplex PCR; TCRdb's version includes in-frame clones alone and lacks a portion of them. Among 130,000 to 150,000 clones listed, 60% to 80% were seen once. This CDR3 contains 15 residues. Losses at the gene ends were 0 bases for V and 4 bases for J; bases not matched to a gene: 4. Germline V gene sequence: CDR1 SGHRS, CDR2 YFSETQ. J is TRBJ2-7 and V is TRBV5-1, with TRBD1 identical over 10 bases. The receptor was derived from a male donor in good health and CMV-seronegative. Sequencing input: PBMCs. DNA of the CDR3: TGCGCCAGCAGCTTGGGGGGACAGGGGAAGTACGAGCAGTACTTC. It translates to CASSLGGQGKYEQYF.